Below are 25 T cell receptor beta chains sequenced from a single sample in a study of shared clonotypes between healthy human individuals (dated by TCRdb to the early 2020s). CD8 naive samples consisted of CD45RO-negative cells that were positively selected for CCR7, yielding a CD45RA+CCR7+ population without TemRA cells. Libraries were made using the immunoSEQ multiplex PCR assay. Here the immuneACCESS table is served through TCRdb, limited to in-frame sequences with V and J called. Missing clones are a known gap in these copies; in checked studies unresolved V genes cover under half, and the rest lacks a known reason. The sample contains roughly 2.1 million clones, just over 90% of them found a single time. More than 1.5% of the sample is taken by the ten largest. Sequencing was performed on naive CD8+ T cells from PBMCs. The cell subset or site label of this sample denotes: CD45RA+CCR7+. These receptors came from a man aged 18 to 30 in good health. Some clones in this sample may be carry-over from other donors' samples.

As regards this clone: Other DNA sequences from this sample encode an identical CDR3 as well. The chain couples TRBV7-9 to TRBJ2-7; D gene unclear. The CDR3 sequence is 12 residues long. V dropped 3 bases and J dropped 4 bases, with 7 bases sitting between them. Germline values: CDR1 SEHNR, CDR2 FQNEAQ (reference sequence). CDR3 sequence reads: CASSFGLYEQYF. The CDR3 DNA reads TGTGCCAGCAGCTTTGGCCTTTACGAGCAGTACTTC.

The chain has TRBV9 and TRBJ2-1, with D unclear. This CDR3 is built from 15 residues. V was shortened by 0 bases and J by 6 bases, with 13 bases between the two germline ends. In germline, CDR1 is SGDLS, CDR2 YYNGEE. This CDR3 is CASSVGGKYGNEQFF. The CDR3 DNA sequence: TGTGCCAGCAGCGTAGGTGGGAAATATGGCAATGAGCAGTTCTTC.

The chain uses TRBV9 and TRBJ2-7, with 9 positions matching TRBD2. The CDR3 runs 15 residues. The trim removed 4 bases at V and 1 base at J, leaving 6 bases unmatched. Looked up from germline, CDR1 is SGDLS and CDR2 is YYNGEE. This CDR3 is CASSIGSGSSYEQYF. DNA of the CDR3: TGTGCCAGCAGCATCGGTAGCGGGAGTTCCTACGAGCAGTACTTC.

J is TRBJ1-1 and V is TRBV19; no clear D. Between the trimmed V and J ends, which lost 10 bases and 3 bases, there was a span of 12 bases. CDR3 length: 12 residues. The germline V gene encodes CDR1 LNHDA and CDR2 SQIVND (reference sequence). Here the CDR3 DNA reads TGTGCCACCCTACGGCCGGACACTGAAGCTTTCTTT. It codes for CATLRPDTEAFF.

This chain links TRBV6-5 with TRBJ2-3; unclear D gene. CDR3 length equals 13 residues. Germline CDR1 and CDR2: MNHEY and SVGAGI. Trimming took 6 bases from V and 0 from J, leaving 7 bases between them. The CDR3 region is CASSADSTDTQYF. The CDR3 DNA follows: TGTGCCAGCAGCGCGGATAGCACAGATACGCAGTATTTT.

The V and J genes are TRBV7-9 and TRBJ1-2; no definite D call. Trimming took off 7 bases at V and 4 bases at J, with 13 bases between the two ends. CDR3 size: 13 residues. Germline values: CDR1 SEHNR, CDR2 FQNEAQ (reference sequence). The CDR3 loop reads CASTLRTSYGYTF. The CDR3 nucleotides are TGTGCCAGCACCCTAAGAACCTCCTATGGCTACACCTTC.

J is TRBJ2-3 and V is TRBV6-4; a possible D gene is TRBD2 (6 bases). CDR1 MRHNA and CDR2 SNTAGT come from the germline V gene. Trimming left V 6 bases short and J 1 base short, with 11 bases between. The CDR3 is 14 amino acids. CDR3 DNA sequence: TGTGCCAGCAGGGAGGGGCCGGGCACAGATACGCAGTATTTT. Translated: CASREGPGTDTQYF.

The rearrangement links TRBV7-9 to TRBJ2-1; 9 nucleotides match TRBD2. The CDR3 has 15 residues. Trimming at V came to 8 bases and at J to 6 bases, leaving 11 bases not matched to a gene. The germline CDR1 and CDR2 sequences are SEHNR and FQNEAQ (reference sequence). In DNA, the CDR3 is TGTGCCAGCTCCGAAGCGGGAGGCCATATCAATGAGCAGTTCTTC. Amino acid sequence: CASSEAGGHINEQFF.

Comments on this clone: The same CDR3 arises from other DNA sequences in this sample as well. The chain is built from TRBV7-9 and TRBJ1-1; D call uncertain. Trimming cost V 1 base and J 8 bases, with 8 bases left between them. The CDR3 has 12 amino acids. Germline assignment: CDR1 SEHNR and CDR2 FQNEAQ (reference sequence). In DNA form, the CDR3 reads TGTGCCAGCAGCTTAGACACATCAGAAGCTTTCTTT. Its protein is CASSLDTSEAFF.

The gene calls are TRBV4-1 and TRBJ2-7; 10 positions agree with TRBD2. Germline V gene sequence: CDR1 MGHRA, CDR2 YSYEKL. After removal of 0 bases from V and 0 bases from J, the junction contained 5 bases not matched to a gene. This CDR3 is built from 17 residues. The CDR3 DNA sequence: TGCGCCAGCAGCCAAGACTATACTAGCGGGGCCTCCTACGAGCAGTACTTC. Translation gives CASSQDYTSGASYEQYF.

The V call is TRBV7-8, the J call TRBJ2-1; TRBD2 matches at 9 bases. Germline assignment: CDR1 SGHVS and CDR2 FQNEAQ. J was trimmed by 9 bases and V by 2 bases; bases with no gene match: 8. CDR3 length: 15 residues. The CDR3 DNA reads TGTGCCAGCAGCTTAAGGCTAGCGGGATGGGTTGAGCAGTTCTTC. It is translated as CASSLRLAGWVEQFF.

The rearrangement joins TRBV28 to TRBJ2-1; D gene ambiguous. The length of the CDR3 is 15 residues. V lost 2 bases to trimming and J lost 1 base, with 9 bases between them. The V gene's germline CDR1 is MDHEN and CDR2 SYDVKM. The CDR3 protein is CASSLLAMSYNEQFF. The CDR3 nucleotides read TGTGCCAGCAGTTTACTTGCTATGTCCTACAATGAGCAGTTCTTC.

A word on this clone: The same CDR3 is also encoded by other DNA sequences in this sample. The rearrangement uses TRBV7-8 and TRBJ2-7; 12 bases align to TRBD2. CDR1 is SGHVS and CDR2 is FQNEAQ in the germline V gene. V dropped 5 bases and J dropped 3; count of bases not matched to a gene: 5. There are 15 residues in the CDR3. The chain's CDR3 is CASSLRLAGVYEQYF. In DNA form, the CDR3 reads TGTGCCAGCAGCCTTCGACTAGCGGGAGTCTACGAGCAGTACTTC.

On this clone: Other DNA sequences within the sample encode an identical CDR3. The rearrangement links TRBV27 to TRBJ1-5; no clear D gene. The CDR3 covers 15 residues. The V gene's germline CDR1 is MNHEY and CDR2 SMNVEV (reference sequence). Trimming cost V 1 base and J 0 bases, with 7 bases left between them. CDR3 nucleotide sequence: TGTGCCAGCAGTTTATTGGGTATTAGCAATCAGCCCCAGCATTTT. Its translation is CASSLLGISNQPQHF.

The V call is TRBV6-1, the J call TRBJ2-7; D is possibly TRBD2 (5 bases). CDR3 size: 14 residues. Germline-derived CDR1 and CDR2 are MNHNS and SASEGT. Trimming cost V 2 bases and J 2 bases, with 10 bases left between them. The DNA of the CDR3 is TGTGCCAGCAGTGAACTCAGCGGAACCTACGAGCAGTACTTC. Translation gives CASSELSGTYEQYF.

V is TRBV13 and J is TRBJ2-5; D is perhaps TRBD2 (5 bases). Germline CDR1 and CDR2: PRHDT and FYEKMQ (reference sequence). Between the trimmed V and J ends, which lost 4 bases and 3 bases, there was a span of 15 bases. This CDR3 has 15 residues. The CDR3: CASSSRTEVKETQYF. The CDR3 DNA follows: TGTGCCAGCAGCTCCCGGACGGAGGTCAAAGAGACCCAGTACTTC.

V and J are TRBV11-1 and TRBJ1-1; D ambiguous. Germline CDR1 and CDR2: SGHAT and FQDESV (reference sequence). This CDR3 comprises 13 residues. V lost 5 bases and J lost 6, with 13 bases in between. The CDR3 loop reads CASSPAESAEAFF. CDR3 sequence (DNA): TGTGCCAGCAGCCCGGCGGAGTCTGCTGAAGCTTTCTTT.

The V gene is TRBV7-9, the J gene TRBJ2-7; possible D gene TRBD1, 5 bases. The germline CDR1 and CDR2 sequences are SEHNR and FQNEAQ (reference sequence). The CDR3 has 13 amino acids. Trimming removed 5 bases at V and 12 bases at J, with 20 bases between. The CDR3 sequence: CASSLPLRVVLYF. CDR3 sequence (DNA): TGTGCCAGCAGCCTTCCTCTCAGGGTCGTTCTGTACTTC. The entire variable domain, with the rest obtained from reference TRBV7-9 and TRBJ2-7, is as follows: DTGVSQNPRHKITKRGQNVTFRCDPISEHNRLYWYRQTLGQGPEFLTYFQNEAQLEKSRLLSDRFSAERPKGSFSTLEIQRTEQGDSAMYLCASSLPLRVVLYFGPGTRLTVT.

To note about this clone: This same CDR3 is encoded by further DNA sequences in the sample. The chain recombines TRBV2 with TRBJ2-7; D is uncertain. Germline V gene lookup returns CDR1 SNHLY and CDR2 FYNNEI. Trimming stripped 4 bases from V and 5 bases from J, with 3 bases between. The CDR3 extends over 10 amino acids. The CDR3 spells CASSGNEQYF. In nucleotides, the CDR3 is TGTGCCAGCAGTGGTAACGAGCAGTACTTC.

This clone was seen just once. The genes are TRBV27 and TRBJ2-3, with D perhaps TRBD1 (6 bases). This CDR3 is 16 amino acids long. CDR1 and CDR2 from the germline V gene are MNHEY and SMNVEV (reference sequence). Trimming left V 4 bases short and J 2 bases short, with 16 bases between. The CDR3 protein is CASSSSGHRTTDTQYF. Here the CDR3 DNA reads TGTGCCAGCAGTTCCTCGGGACACCGAACCACAGATACGCAGTATTTT.

This clone was found once. The genes are TRBV7-9 and TRBJ1-4; D call uncertain. Germline loops: CDR1 SEHNR, CDR2 FQNEAQ (reference sequence). The CDR3 length is 13 residues. The CDR3 protein is CGGRRGTNEKLFF. CDR3 in DNA: TGTGGAGGTCGCCGAGGGACTAATGAAAAACTGTTTTTT.

V and J are TRBV5-1 and TRBJ1-1; D is perhaps TRBD1 (5 bases). CDR3 length: 16 amino acids. Looked up from germline, CDR1 is SGHRS and CDR2 is YFSETQ. Trimming cost V 1 base and J 5 bases, with 18 bases left between them. CDR3 region: CASSLWQGLEATEAFF. CDR3 bases: TGCGCCAGCAGCTTGTGGCAGGGCCTCGAAGCTACTGAAGCTTTCTTT. Full variable domain (rest looked up from reference TRBV5-1 and TRBJ1-1): KAGVTQTPRYLIKTRGQQVTLSCSPISGHRSVSWYQQTPGQGLQFLFEYFSETQRNKGNFPGRFSGRQFSNSRSEMNVSTLELGDSALYLCASSLWQGLEATEAFFGQGTRLTVV.

The V and J genes are TRBV30 and TRBJ2-1, with D maybe TRBD2 (6 bases). The ends were cut back, 1 base at V and 5 bases at J, with 18 bases in the middle. Germline CDR1 is GTSNPN and CDR2 is SVGIG (reference sequence). The CDR3 is made up of 16 amino acids. CDR3 coding DNA: TGTGCCTGGAGTGGACTCGGACGCCCGGGAGACAATGAGCAGTTCTTC. Amino acids: CAWSGLGRPGDNEQFF.

This sequence joins TRBV30 and TRBJ1-2; tentative D call: TRBD1 (5 bases). V lost 0 bases and J 4 bases, leaving 9 bases between the germline ends. Germline V gene data show CDR1 as GTSNPN and CDR2 as SVGIG (reference sequence). The CDR3 loop spans 13 amino acids. This CDR3 reads CAWSVWGSYGYTF. The CDR3 nucleotides read TGTGCCTGGAGTGTGTGGGGGTCCTATGGCTACACCTTC.

Concerning this clone itself: The sample carries other DNA sequences with the same CDR3. The chain carries TRBV27 and TRBJ2-7, with 7 positions matching TRBD2. CDR3 length: 14 amino acids. The V gene's germline CDR1 is MNHEY and CDR2 SMNVEV (reference sequence). V shed 3 bases and J 0 bases; nucleotides not matched to a gene: 2. CDR3 loop: CASSFVAGSYEQYF. CDR3 bases: TGTGCCAGCAGTTTCGTAGCGGGCTCCTACGAGCAGTACTTC.